The 2 T cell receptor beta chains below all came from one sample that was sequenced in a study of blood T cell repertoires in COVID-19. Profiling relied on immunoSEQ multiplex PCR, and the TCRdb table lists in-frame clones only, not all of them. The data show more than 100,000 clones, approximately 83% seen once. The source material was peripheral blood. The receptor source for this set is a woman in her 70s with acute or convalescent COVID-19.

The chain recombines TRBV5-4 with TRBJ1-6; 7 bases line up with TRBD1. Losses at the gene ends were 2 bases for V and 8 bases for J; bases not matched to a gene: 7. The CDR3 loop spans 15 amino acids. Per germline, CDR1 SGHNT and CDR2 YYREEE (reference sequence). CDR3 sequence: CASSLAGGQDSPLHF. The CDR3 region has the DNA TGTGCCAGCAGCTTAGCAGGGGGTCAAGATTCACCCCTCCACTTT.

This chain links TRBV11-2 with TRBJ1-3; 8 bases align to TRBD1. J was trimmed by 0 bases and V by 5 bases; bases with no gene match: 6. The CDR3 contains 16 residues. The V gene's germline CDR1 is SGHAT and CDR2 FQNNGV. The CDR3 spells CASSEAGGSSGNTIYF. The DNA of the CDR3 is TGTGCCAGCAGCGAAGCAGGGGGCTCCTCTGGAAACACCATATATTTT. Variable domain in full (rest from reference TRBV11-2 and TRBJ1-3): EAGVAQSPRYKIIEKRQSVAFWCNPISGHATLYWYQQILGQGPKLLIQFQNNGVVDDSQLPKDRFSAERLKGVDSTLKIQPAKLEDSAVYLCASSEAGGSSGNTIYFGEGSWLTVV.